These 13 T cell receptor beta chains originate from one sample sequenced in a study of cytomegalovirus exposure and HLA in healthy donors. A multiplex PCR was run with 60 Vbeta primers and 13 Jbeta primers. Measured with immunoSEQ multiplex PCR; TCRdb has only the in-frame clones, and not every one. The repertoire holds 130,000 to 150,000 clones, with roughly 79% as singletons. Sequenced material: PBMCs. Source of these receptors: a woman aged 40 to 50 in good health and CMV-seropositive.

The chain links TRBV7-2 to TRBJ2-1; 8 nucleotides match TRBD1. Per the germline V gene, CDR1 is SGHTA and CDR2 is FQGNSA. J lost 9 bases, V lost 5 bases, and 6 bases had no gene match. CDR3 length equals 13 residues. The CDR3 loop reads CASSTTGGGEQFF. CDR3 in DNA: TGTGCCAGCAGCACAACAGGGGGAGGTGAGCAGTTCTTC.

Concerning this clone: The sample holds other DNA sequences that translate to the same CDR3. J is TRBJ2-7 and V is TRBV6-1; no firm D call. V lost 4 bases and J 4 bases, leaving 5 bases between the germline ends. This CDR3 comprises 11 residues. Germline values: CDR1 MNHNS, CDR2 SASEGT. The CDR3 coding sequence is TGTGCCAGCAGTGGGCTTTACGAGCAGTACTTC. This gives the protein CASSGLYEQYF.

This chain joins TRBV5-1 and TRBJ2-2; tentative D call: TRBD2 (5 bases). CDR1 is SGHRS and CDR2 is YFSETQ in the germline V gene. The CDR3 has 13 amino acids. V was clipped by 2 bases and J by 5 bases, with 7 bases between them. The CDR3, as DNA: TGCGCCAGCAGCTTAACGGGGACCGGGGAGCTGTTTTTT. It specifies CASSLTGTGELFF.

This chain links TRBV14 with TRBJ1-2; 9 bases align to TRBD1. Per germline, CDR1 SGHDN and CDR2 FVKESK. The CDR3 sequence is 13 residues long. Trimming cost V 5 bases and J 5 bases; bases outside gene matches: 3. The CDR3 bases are TGTGCCAGCAGCTCGACAGGGGGTTATGGCTACACCTTC. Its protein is CASSSTGGYGYTF.

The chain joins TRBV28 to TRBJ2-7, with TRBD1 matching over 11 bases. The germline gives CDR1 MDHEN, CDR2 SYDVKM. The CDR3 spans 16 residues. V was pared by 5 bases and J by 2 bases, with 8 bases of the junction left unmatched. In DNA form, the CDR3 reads TGTGCCAGCAGTAATCCGGGACAGGGGGTACCCTACGAGCAGTACTTC. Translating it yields CASSNPGQGVPYEQYF.

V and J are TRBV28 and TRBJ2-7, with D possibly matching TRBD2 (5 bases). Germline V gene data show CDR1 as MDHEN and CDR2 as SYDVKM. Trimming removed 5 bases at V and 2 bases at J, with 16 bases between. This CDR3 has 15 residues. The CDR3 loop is CASSPGVAGAYEQYF. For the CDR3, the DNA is TGTGCCAGCAGTCCCGGGGTTGCGGGTGCCTACGAGCAGTACTTC.

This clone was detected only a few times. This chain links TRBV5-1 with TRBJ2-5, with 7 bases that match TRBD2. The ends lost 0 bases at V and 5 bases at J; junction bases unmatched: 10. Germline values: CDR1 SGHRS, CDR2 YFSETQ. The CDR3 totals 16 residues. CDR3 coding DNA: TGCGCCAGCAGCTTGGGAGACTGGGCGGGGGTTGAGACCCAGTACTTC. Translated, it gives CASSLGDWAGVETQYF.

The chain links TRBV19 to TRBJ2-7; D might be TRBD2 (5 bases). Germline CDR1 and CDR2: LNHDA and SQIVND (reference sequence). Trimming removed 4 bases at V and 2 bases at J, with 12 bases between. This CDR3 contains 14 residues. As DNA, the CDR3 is TGTGCCAGTAGTAGCTTGAGGGTCCCCTACGAGCAGTACTTC. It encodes CASSSLRVPYEQYF. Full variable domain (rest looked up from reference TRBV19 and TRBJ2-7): DGGITQSPKYLFRKEGQNVTLSCEQNLNHDAMYWYRQDPGQGLRLIYYSQIVNDFQKGDIAEGYSVSREKKESFPLTVTSAQKNPTAFYLCASSSLRVPYEQYFGPGTRLTVT.

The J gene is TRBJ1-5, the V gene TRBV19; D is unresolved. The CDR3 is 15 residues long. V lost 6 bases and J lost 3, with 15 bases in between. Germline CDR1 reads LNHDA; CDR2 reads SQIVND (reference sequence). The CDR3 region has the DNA TGTGCCAGTAGCCCCGTCCCGGGGTTCAATCAGCCCCAGCATTTT. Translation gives CASSPVPGFNQPQHF.

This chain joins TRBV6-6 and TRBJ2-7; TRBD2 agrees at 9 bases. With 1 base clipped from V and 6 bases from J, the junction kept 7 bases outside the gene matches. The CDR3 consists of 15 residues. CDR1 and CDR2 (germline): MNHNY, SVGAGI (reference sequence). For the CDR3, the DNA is TGTGCCAGCAGTTACTTAAGCGGGGGGTTCTCCGAGCAGTACTTC. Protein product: CASSYLSGGFSEQYF.

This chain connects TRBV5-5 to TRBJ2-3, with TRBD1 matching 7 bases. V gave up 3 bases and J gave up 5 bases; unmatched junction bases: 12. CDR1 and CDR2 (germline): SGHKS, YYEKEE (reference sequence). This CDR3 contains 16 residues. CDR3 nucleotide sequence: TGTGCCAGCAGCTGGGGGCCGACAGGGAATTTAGATACGCAGTATTTT. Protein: CASSWGPTGNLDTQYF.

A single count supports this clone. CDR3 loop: CASSNSGGLQETQYF. The CDR3 DNA sequence: TGTGCCAGCAGCAATAGCGGGGGACTACAAGAGACCCAGTACTTC. The chain links TRBV7-3 to TRBJ2-5, with 9 bases aligning to TRBD2. J was trimmed by 2 bases and V by 5 bases; bases with no gene match: 6. The length of the CDR3 is 15 residues. Germline-derived CDR1 and CDR2 are SGHTA and FQGTGA.

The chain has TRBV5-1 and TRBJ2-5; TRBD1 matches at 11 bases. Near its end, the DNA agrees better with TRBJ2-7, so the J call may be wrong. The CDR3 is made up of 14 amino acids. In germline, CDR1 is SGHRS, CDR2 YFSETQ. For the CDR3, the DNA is TGCGCCAGCAGCTTAGGGACAGGGGGCTACGAGCAGTACTTC. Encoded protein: CASSLGTGGYEQYF.